What follows are 28 T cell receptor beta chains derived from one specimen sequenced in a study of cytomegalovirus exposure and HLA in healthy donors. Profiled with immunoSEQ multiplex PCR; TCRdb holds only in-frame clones, not every one. The sample has some 220,000 clones; 80% to 95% are singletons. Source material: PBMCs. These receptors were obtained from a woman under 30 in good health and CMV-seronegative.

The rearrangement links TRBV6-4 to TRBJ2-1, with a tentative D call TRBD2 (6 bases). The CDR3 consists of 15 residues. Trimming pared 0 bases from V and 5 bases from J, leaving 11 bases between. Germline V gives CDR1 MRHNA, CDR2 SNTAGT. The CDR3, as DNA: TGTGCCAGCAGTGACTCGACGGGAGAGCACAATGAGCAGTTCTTC. Translated, it gives CASSDSTGEHNEQFF.

The chain carries TRBV5-6 and TRBJ2-7, with a weak D call TRBD2 (6 bases). Trimming shortened V by 5 bases and J by 2 bases, and 8 bases separated the two germline ends. CDR3 length: 12 residues. CDR1 is SGHDT and CDR2 is YYEEEE in the germline V gene. CDR3 residues: CASRGLTYEQYF. DNA for the CDR3: TGTGCCAGCAGAGGACTAACCTACGAGCAGTACTTC.

V gene TRBV15 combines with J gene TRBJ2-2, with unresolved D. Per the germline V gene, CDR1 is LNHNV and CDR2 is YYDKDF (reference sequence). CDR3 size: 14 residues. The V end lost 3 bases, the J end lost 6 bases, and 11 bases lay between the germline ends. The CDR3 sequence: CATSSGLNAGELFF. As DNA, the CDR3 is TGTGCCACCAGCAGTGGGCTTAACGCCGGGGAGCTGTTTTTT.

V gene TRBV4-1 combines with J gene TRBJ2-4; the D gene is possibly TRBD1 (6 bases). Germline V gene lookup returns CDR1 MGHRA and CDR2 YSYEKL. V was pared by 3 bases and J by 2 bases, with 11 bases between. The CDR3 is made up of 15 amino acids. The CDR3 sequence: CASSHRGQSKNIQYF. The CDR3, as DNA: TGCGCCAGCAGCCACCGAGGACAGTCCAAAAACATTCAGTACTTC.

Note on this clone: This CDR3 is also generated by other DNA sequences in the sample. The chain employs TRBV5-1 and TRBJ2-7, with unresolved D. The CDR3 consists of 13 residues. Per the germline V gene, CDR1 is SGHRS and CDR2 is YFSETQ. Trimming shortened V by 0 bases and J by 0 bases, and 4 bases separated the two germline ends. The CDR3 nucleotides are TGCGCCAGCAGCTTGGGGGCCTCCTACGAGCAGTACTTC. Protein sequence: CASSLGASYEQYF.

The chain uses TRBV5-8 and TRBJ1-1, with TRBD1 identical over 7 bases. V gave up 4 bases and J gave up 3 bases; unmatched junction bases: 6. In germline, CDR1 is SGHTS, CDR2 YDEGEE. CDR3 size: 14 residues. As DNA, the CDR3 is TGTGCCAGCAGCGTAGGGGGCTATTACACTGAAGCTTTCTTT. This sequence encodes CASSVGGYYTEAFF.

This chain connects TRBV28 to TRBJ2-7; the match to TRBD2 covers 11 bases. This CDR3 contains 16 residues. J gave up 2 bases and V 2 bases, and 5 bases lay outside the gene matches. Germline loops: CDR1 MDHEN, CDR2 SYDVKM. CDR3 sequence: CASSLILAGGTYEQYF. The CDR3 bases are TGTGCCAGCAGTTTAATCTTAGCGGGAGGGACCTACGAGCAGTACTTC.

The chain combines TRBV7-9 with TRBJ2-7, with D perhaps TRBD2 (5 bases). The length of the CDR3 is 13 residues. Germline V CDR1 and CDR2: SEHNR, FQNEAQ (reference sequence). V was trimmed by 5 bases and J by 7 bases, leaving 15 bases between them. Here the CDR3 DNA reads TGTGCCAGCAGCCCCTCTGAGACGGGAGAGCAGTACTTC. Its protein is CASSPSETGEQYF.

The chain links TRBV7-9 to TRBJ1-2, with no clear D. CDR1 SEHNR and CDR2 FQNEAQ come from the germline V gene (reference sequence). Trimming cost V 1 base and J 3 bases, with 6 bases left between them. The CDR3 totals 13 residues. CDR3 in amino acids: CASSLGQDYGYTF. Here the CDR3 DNA reads TGTGCCAGCAGCTTAGGGCAGGACTATGGCTACACCTTC. Full variable domain (missing parts from reference TRBV7-9 and TRBJ1-2): DTGVSQNPRHKITKRGQNVTFRCDPISEHNRLYWYRQTLGQGPEFLTYFQNEAQLEKSRLLSDRFSAERPKGSFSTLEIQRTEQGDSAMYLCASSLGQDYGYTFGSGTRLTVV.

The rearrangement links TRBV6-5 to TRBJ1-1, with TRBD1 matching over 7 bases. Germline loops: CDR1 MNHEY, CDR2 SVGAGI. With V trimmed by 7 bases and J by 4 bases, 9 bases remained unmatched. The CDR3 extends over 14 amino acids. CDR3 sequence (DNA): TGTGCCAGCACTCTAGGGGGCGGCGGCACTGAAGCTTTCTTT. This codes for CASTLGGGGTEAFF.

V is TRBV30 and J is TRBJ1-3; 10 positions agree with TRBD1. There are 15 residues in the CDR3. The junction had 8 bases not matched to a gene; V was cut back by 5 bases and J by 4 bases. Germline V lookup: CDR1 GTSNPN, CDR2 SVGIG (reference sequence). The CDR3 DNA reads TGTGCCTGGGAAGAAAGGACAGGGGGAGGAAACACCATATATTTT. Encoded protein: CAWEERTGGGNTIYF.

The V gene is TRBV30, the J gene TRBJ2-3, with 9 bases matching TRBD2. The CDR3 is 16 amino acids. Trimming cost V 0 bases and J 3 bases; bases outside gene matches: 7. CDR1 and CDR2 (germline): GTSNPN, SVGIG (reference sequence). CDR3 coding DNA: TGTGCCTGGAGTGTGAAAGCGGGAGGACATACAGATACGCAGTATTTT. This translates into CAWSVKAGGHTDTQYF.

The rearrangement uses TRBV6-4 and TRBJ1-1; D unresolved. V was trimmed by 4 bases and J by 6 bases, leaving 12 bases between them. The CDR3 consists of 13 residues. Germline V gene lookup returns CDR1 MRHNA and CDR2 SNTAGT. For the CDR3, the DNA is TGTGCCAGCAGTGCTATGGGCCCGGCTGAAGCTTTCTTT. Residues: CASSAMGPAEAFF.

The J gene is TRBJ1-5, the V gene TRBV6-6, with 9 nucleotides matching TRBD1. The CDR3 contains 16 residues. The germline CDR1 and CDR2 sequences are MNHNY and SVGAGI (reference sequence). V trimming: 3 bases; J trimming: 6 bases; junction bases outside the gene matches: 9. The CDR3 DNA reads TGTGCCAGCAGTTATTCCGGACAGGGGCGATTTCAGCCCCAGCATTTT. Amino acid sequence: CASSYSGQGRFQPQHF.

This clone has just a few counts. The chain carries TRBV18 and TRBJ2-1; 8 bases match TRBD1. Losses at the gene ends were 6 bases for V and 4 bases for J; bases not matched to a gene: 2. Germline V CDR1 and CDR2: KGHSH, LQKENI. The CDR3 consists of 13 residues. As DNA, the CDR3 is TGTGCCAGCTCTGGACAGGGATACAATGAGCAGTTCTTC. It translates to CASSGQGYNEQFF.

The chain uses TRBV14 and TRBJ2-2; D is unclear. Germline V gene data show CDR1 as SGHDN and CDR2 as FVKESK. V lost 0 bases and J lost 2, with 4 bases in between. This CDR3 is 14 amino acids long. The CDR3 DNA sequence: TGTGCCAGCAGCCAAGATAAAAACACCGGGGAGCTGTTTTTT. This encodes CASSQDKNTGELFF. The full variable domain, with the rest looked up from reference TRBV14 and TRBJ2-2, is EAGVTQFPSHSVIEKGQTVTLRCDPISGHDNLYWYRRVMGKEIKFLLHFVKESKQDESGMPNNRFLAERTGGTYSTLKVQPAELEDSGVYFCASSQDKNTGELFFGEGSRLTVL.

V and J are TRBV5-1 and TRBJ1-4; tentatively, D is TRBD1 (6 bases). This CDR3 region has 15 residues. With 6 bases removed from V and 8 bases from J, the gap between germline ends came to 20 bases. Germline CDR1 reads SGHRS; CDR2 reads YFSETQ. The CDR3: CASTPGGEVVEKLFF. The CDR3 nucleotides read TGCGCCAGCACCCCTGGGGGCGAGGTTGTGGAAAAACTGTTTTTT.

The chain has TRBV27 and TRBJ1-3, with D possibly being TRBD1 (5 bases). Germline assignment: CDR1 MNHEY and CDR2 SMNVEV (reference sequence). V was trimmed by 7 bases and J by 0 bases, leaving 22 bases between them. The CDR3 has 18 amino acids. CDR3 bases: TGTGCCAGCACCCCTCTTTGGGCAGGAGGGGACTCTGGAAACACCATATATTTT. Residues: CASTPLWAGGDSGNTIYF.

This clone was recorded only once. The chain employs TRBV28 and TRBJ1-2; possibly TRBD1 for D (6 bases). CDR1 is MDHEN, CDR2 SYDVKM, per germline. There are 14 residues in the CDR3. With 6 bases removed from V and 1 base from J, the gap between germline ends came to 12 bases. DNA of the CDR3: TGTGCCAGCAGAAACGAGGGGGTTAACTATGGCTACACCTTC. Amino acids: CASRNEGVNYGYTF.

The chain carries TRBV7-2 and TRBJ2-3; D is undetermined. This CDR3 spans 15 amino acids. The V end lost 0 bases, the J end lost 1 base, and 8 bases lay between the germline ends. The germline V gene encodes CDR1 SGHTA and CDR2 FQGNSA. CDR3 region: CASSLAVGGTDTQYF. In nucleotides, the CDR3 is TGTGCCAGCAGCTTAGCGGTCGGAGGCACAGATACGCAGTATTTT.

The chain's CDR3 is CASSYGTGINEKLFF. CDR3 in DNA: TGCGCCAGCAGCTACGGGACAGGGATAAATGAAAAACTGTTTTTT. The chain couples TRBV5-1 to TRBJ1-4; 9 bases match TRBD1. The CDR3 runs 15 residues. Germline CDR1 and CDR2: SGHRS and YFSETQ. J was trimmed by 5 bases and V by 3 bases; bases with no gene match: 5.

The chain combines TRBV30 with TRBJ2-5, with 16 bases that match TRBD2. Trimming removed 2 bases from V and 4 bases from J; junction bases left unmatched: 4. The germline V gene encodes CDR1 GTSNPN and CDR2 SVGIG (reference sequence). CDR3 length equals 16 residues. DNA of the CDR3: TGTGCCTGGAGTAGGGGACTAGCGGGAGGGGTAGAGACCCAGTACTTC. Translation: CAWSRGLAGGVETQYF.

The genes are TRBV11-1 and TRBJ1-2; tentatively, D is TRBD1 (6 bases). The CDR3 contains 13 residues. V was shortened by 3 bases and J by 5 bases, with 10 bases between the two germline ends. Per the germline V gene, CDR1 is SGHAT and CDR2 is FQDESV (reference sequence). Here the CDR3 reads CASSFDRTYGYTF. The DNA of the CDR3 is TGTGCCAGCAGCTTCGACAGGACATATGGCTACACCTTC.

The table lists this clone with a count of one. The rearrangement joins TRBV12-5 to TRBJ2-1; the match to TRBD2 covers 8 bases. The CDR3 covers 15 residues. V shed 4 bases and J 6 bases; nucleotides not matched to a gene: 8. Germline-derived CDR1 and CDR2 are LGHNT and FRNRAP. In nucleotides, the CDR3 is TGTGCTAGTGGTTCCTTAGCGGGAACCACCAATGAGCAGTTCTTC. This gives the protein CASGSLAGTTNEQFF.

In its sample, this clone was seen once. V usage is TRBV10-3 and J usage is TRBJ1-6, with 7 bases that match TRBD1. The CDR3 is 15 amino acids. Germline CDR1 and CDR2: ENHRY and SYGVKD. With 6 bases clipped from V and 5 bases from J, the junction kept 7 bases outside the gene matches. The CDR3 region has the DNA TGTGCCATCAGAAGAGACAGGGTCGATAATTCACCCCTCCACTTT. Translating it yields CAIRRDRVDNSPLHF.

The chain uses TRBV4-2 and TRBJ1-1; D might be TRBD1 (6 bases). Germline lookup yields CDR1 LGHNA and CDR2 YNFKEQ. V was pared by 4 bases and J by 3 bases, with 12 bases between. The CDR3 runs 14 residues. CDR3 sequence: CASSPGHRYTEAFF. CDR3 sequence (DNA): TGTGCCAGCAGCCCGGGACACCGATACACTGAAGCTTTCTTT.

In DNA form, the CDR3 reads TGCGCCAGCAGCGCCTTACAGGGGGCGGTGGACGAGCAGTACTTC. It codes for CASSALQGAVDEQYF. This chain connects TRBV5-1 to TRBJ2-7; 9 positions match TRBD1. V shed 4 bases, J shed 5 bases, and the junction held 10 bases outside the gene matches. Germline V lookup: CDR1 SGHRS, CDR2 YFSETQ. The CDR3 runs 15 residues. Complete variable domain (other parts from reference TRBV5-1 and TRBJ2-7): KAGVTQTPRYLIKTRGQQVTLSCSPISGHRSVSWYQQTPGQGLQFLFEYFSETQRNKGNFPGRFSGRQFSNSRSEMNVSTLELGDSALYLCASSALQGAVDEQYFGPGTRLTVT.

The chain links TRBV28 to TRBJ1-1; no definite D call. The CDR3 covers 14 residues. The V gene lost 5 bases and the J gene lost 0 bases, with 10 bases spanning the gap. The germline CDR1 and CDR2 sequences are MDHEN and SYDVKM. The CDR3 DNA sequence: TGTGCCAGCAGTCGACGGAGAATGAACACTGAAGCTTTCTTT. It translates to CASSRRRMNTEAFF. Combining the CDR3 with reference TRBV28 and TRBJ1-1 gives the whole variable domain DVKVTQSSRYLVKRTGEKVFLECVQDMDHENMFWYRQDPGLGLRLIYFSYDVKMKEKGDIPEGYSVSREKKERFSLILESASTNQTSMYLCASSRRRMNTEAFFGQGTRLTVV.